This T cell receptor (beta chain) was captured by sequencing in a study of long-term antiretroviral therapy in people with HIV. The samples, holding about 0.85-10 million cryopreserved PBMC, were thawed before DNA extraction was carried out. Regarding the study as a whole: Pre-ART clonal expansion yielded clones that dominated the repertoire at all time points.

immunoSEQ v3.0 was run at survey level. Some clones are missing from TCRdb's copy, which holds only in-frame ones; the method was immunoSEQ multiplex PCR. The sample lists 20,000 to 25,000 clones; roughly four fifths were seen once. Trimming took 1 base from V and 8 from J; bases not matched to a gene: 6. Germline V gene data show CDR1 as SGDLS and CDR2 as YYNGEE. This CDR3 contains 15 residues. In this sample, this clone turned up once. The antigen is not known. J is TRBJ1-2 and V is TRBV9; TRBD1 agrees at 12 bases. The material was unsorted PBMCs, obtained 1.5 years after starting antiretroviral therapy. The receptor's source is a man younger than 45 with HIV. CDR3 amino acids: CASSVSGTGGRGYTF. In DNA, the CDR3 is TGTGCCAGCAGCGTATCCGGGACAGGGGGCCGAGGCTACACCTTC. The whole variable domain, filled in from reference TRBV9 and TRBJ1-2, reads DSGVTQTPKHLITATGQRVTLRCSPRSGDLSVYWYQQSLDQGLQFLIQYYNGEERAKGNILERFSAQQFPDLHSELNLSSLELGDSALYFCASSVSGTGGRGYTFGSGTRLTVV.